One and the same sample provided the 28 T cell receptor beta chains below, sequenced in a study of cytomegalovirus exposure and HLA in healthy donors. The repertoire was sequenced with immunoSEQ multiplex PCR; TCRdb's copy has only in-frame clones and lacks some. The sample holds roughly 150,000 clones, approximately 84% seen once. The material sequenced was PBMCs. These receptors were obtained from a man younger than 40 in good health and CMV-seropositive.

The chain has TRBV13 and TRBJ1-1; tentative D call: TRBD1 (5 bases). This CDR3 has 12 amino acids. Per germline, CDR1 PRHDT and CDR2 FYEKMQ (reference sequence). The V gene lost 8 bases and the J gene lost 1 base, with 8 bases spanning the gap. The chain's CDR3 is CASLGQNTEAFF. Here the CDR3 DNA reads TGTGCCAGCTTAGGACAGAACACTGAAGCTTTCTTT.

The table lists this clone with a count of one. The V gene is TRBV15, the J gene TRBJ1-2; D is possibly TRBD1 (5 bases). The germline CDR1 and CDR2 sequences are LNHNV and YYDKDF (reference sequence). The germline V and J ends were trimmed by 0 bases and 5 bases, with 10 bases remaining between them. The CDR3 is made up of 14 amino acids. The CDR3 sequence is CATSRDRVTYGYTF. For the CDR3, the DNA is TGTGCCACCAGCAGAGACAGGGTTACATATGGCTACACCTTC.

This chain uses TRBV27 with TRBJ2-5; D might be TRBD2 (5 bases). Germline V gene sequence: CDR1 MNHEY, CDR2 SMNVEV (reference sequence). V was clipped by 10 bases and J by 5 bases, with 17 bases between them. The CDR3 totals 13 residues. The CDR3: CATRLSRRETQYF. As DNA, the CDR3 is TGTGCCACTCGACTCTCCCGGAGGGAGACCCAGTACTTC.

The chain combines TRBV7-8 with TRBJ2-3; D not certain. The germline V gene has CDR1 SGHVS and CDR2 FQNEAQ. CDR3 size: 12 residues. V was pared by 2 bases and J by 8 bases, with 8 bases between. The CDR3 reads CASSLKEATQYF. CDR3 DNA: TGTGCCAGCAGCTTAAAAGAGGCTACGCAGTATTTT.

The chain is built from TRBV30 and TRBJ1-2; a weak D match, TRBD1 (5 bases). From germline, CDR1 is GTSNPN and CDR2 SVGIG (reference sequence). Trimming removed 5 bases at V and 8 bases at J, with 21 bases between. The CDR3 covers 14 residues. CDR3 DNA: TGTGCCTGGGCTAGGGGATGGGCGGGGGAAGGCTACACCTTC. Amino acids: CAWARGWAGEGYTF.

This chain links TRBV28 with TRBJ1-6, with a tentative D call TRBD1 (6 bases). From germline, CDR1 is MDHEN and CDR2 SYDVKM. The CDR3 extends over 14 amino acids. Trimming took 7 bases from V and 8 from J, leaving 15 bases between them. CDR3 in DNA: TGTGCCAGCACGACAGGCTTTGGGGATTCACCCCTCCACTTT. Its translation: CASTTGFGDSPLHF.

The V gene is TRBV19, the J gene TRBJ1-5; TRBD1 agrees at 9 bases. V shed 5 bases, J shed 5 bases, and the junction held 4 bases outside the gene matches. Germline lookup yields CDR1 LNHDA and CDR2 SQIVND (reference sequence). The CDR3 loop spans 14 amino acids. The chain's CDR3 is CASSWTGEDQPQHF. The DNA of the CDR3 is TGTGCCAGTAGTTGGACAGGGGAAGATCAGCCCCAGCATTTT.

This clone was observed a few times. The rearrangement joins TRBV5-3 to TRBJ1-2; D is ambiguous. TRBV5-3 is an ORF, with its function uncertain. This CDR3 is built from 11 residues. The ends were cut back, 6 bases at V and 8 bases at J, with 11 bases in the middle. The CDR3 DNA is TGTGCCAGAAACACACCGGGGGGCTACACCTTC. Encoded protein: CARNTPGGYTF.

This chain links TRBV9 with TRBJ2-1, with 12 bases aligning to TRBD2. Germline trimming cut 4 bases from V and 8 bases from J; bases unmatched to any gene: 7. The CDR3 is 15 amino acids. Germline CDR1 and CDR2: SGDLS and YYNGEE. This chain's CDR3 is CASSPRLAGVDEQFF. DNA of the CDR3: TGTGCCAGCAGCCCCAGACTAGCGGGAGTGGATGAGCAGTTCTTC.

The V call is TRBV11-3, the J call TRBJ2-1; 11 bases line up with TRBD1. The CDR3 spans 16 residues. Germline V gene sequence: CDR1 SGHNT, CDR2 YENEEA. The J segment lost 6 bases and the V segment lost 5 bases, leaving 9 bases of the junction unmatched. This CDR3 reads CASSASPGQGGNEQFF. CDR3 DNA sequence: TGTGCCAGCAGCGCATCGCCGGGACAGGGGGGCAATGAGCAGTTCTTC.

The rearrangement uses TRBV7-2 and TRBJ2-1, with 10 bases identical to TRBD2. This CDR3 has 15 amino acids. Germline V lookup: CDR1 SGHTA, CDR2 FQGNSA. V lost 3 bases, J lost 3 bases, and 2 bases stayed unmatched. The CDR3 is CASSFGLAVYNEQFF. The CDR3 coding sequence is TGTGCCAGCAGCTTCGGACTAGCGGTCTACAATGAGCAGTTCTTC.

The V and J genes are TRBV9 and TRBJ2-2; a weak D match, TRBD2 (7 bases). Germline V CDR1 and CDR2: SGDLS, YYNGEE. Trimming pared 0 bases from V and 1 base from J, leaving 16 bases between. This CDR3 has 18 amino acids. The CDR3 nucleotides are TGTGCCAGCAGCGTAGTTCCGGGGGCTAGCGGGAACACCGGGGAGCTGTTTTTT. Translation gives CASSVVPGASGNTGELFF.

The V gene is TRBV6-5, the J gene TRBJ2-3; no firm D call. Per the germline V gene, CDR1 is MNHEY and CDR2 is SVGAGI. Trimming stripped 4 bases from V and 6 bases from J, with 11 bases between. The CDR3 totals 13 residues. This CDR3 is CASSSSVRDTQYF. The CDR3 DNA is TGTGCCAGCAGTTCGAGCGTTAGGGATACGCAGTATTTT.

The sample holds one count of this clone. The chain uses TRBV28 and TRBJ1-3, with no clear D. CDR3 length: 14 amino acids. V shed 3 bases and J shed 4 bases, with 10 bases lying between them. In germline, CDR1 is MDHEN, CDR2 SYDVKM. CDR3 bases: TGTGCCAGCAGTTTCGCCACGACAGGAAACACCATATATTTT. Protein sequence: CASSFATTGNTIYF.

The CDR3 nucleotides read TGTGCCAGCAGTCTACAGGGGCGCGGGTTGTTGCCCCAGCATTTT. Amino acids: CASSLQGRGLLPQHF. This rearrangement joins TRBV28 to TRBJ1-5, with 7 bases lining up with TRBD1. Trimming cost V 5 bases and J 9 bases; bases outside gene matches: 13. CDR1 MDHEN and CDR2 SYDVKM come from the germline V gene. This CDR3 region has 15 residues.

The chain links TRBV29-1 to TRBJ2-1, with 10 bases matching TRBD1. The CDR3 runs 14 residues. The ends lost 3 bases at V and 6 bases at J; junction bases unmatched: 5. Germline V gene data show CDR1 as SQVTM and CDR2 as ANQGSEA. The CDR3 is CSVDGGQGRNEQFF. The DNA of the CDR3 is TGCAGCGTTGATGGGGGACAGGGGCGCAATGAGCAGTTCTTC.

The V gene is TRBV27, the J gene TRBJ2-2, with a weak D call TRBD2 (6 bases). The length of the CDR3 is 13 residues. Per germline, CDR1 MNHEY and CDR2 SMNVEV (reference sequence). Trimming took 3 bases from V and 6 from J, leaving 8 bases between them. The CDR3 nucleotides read TGTGCCAGCAGTTTCGGGGAGGCCGGGGAGCTGTTTTTT. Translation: CASSFGEAGELFF.

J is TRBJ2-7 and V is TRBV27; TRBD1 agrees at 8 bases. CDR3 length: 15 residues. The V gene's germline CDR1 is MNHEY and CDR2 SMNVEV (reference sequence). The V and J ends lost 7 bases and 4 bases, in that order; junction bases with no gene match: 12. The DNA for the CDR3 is TGTGCCAGCAAAAGTGGACAGGGTGGATGGTACGAGCAGTACTTC. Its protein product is CASKSGQGGWYEQYF.

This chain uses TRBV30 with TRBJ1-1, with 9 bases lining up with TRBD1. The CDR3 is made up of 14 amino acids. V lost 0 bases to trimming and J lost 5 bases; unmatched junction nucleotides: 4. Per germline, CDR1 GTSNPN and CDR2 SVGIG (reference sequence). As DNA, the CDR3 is TGTGCCTGGAGTGTCCGGGACAGGGATACTGAAGCTTTCTTT. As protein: CAWSVRDRDTEAFF.

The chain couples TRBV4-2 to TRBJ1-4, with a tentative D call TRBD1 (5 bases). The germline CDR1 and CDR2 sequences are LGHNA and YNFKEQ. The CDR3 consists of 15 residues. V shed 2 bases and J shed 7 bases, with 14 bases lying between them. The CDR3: CASSQLDARGEKLFF. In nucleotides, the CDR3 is TGTGCCAGCAGCCAACTAGACGCAAGGGGTGAAAAACTGTTTTTT.

CDR3 nucleotides: TGTGCCAGCAGTGATTTCTCCGGGACATTCACCTACGAGCAGTACTTC. It encodes CASSDFSGTFTYEQYF. The chain has TRBV6-1 and TRBJ2-7; D is possibly TRBD1 (6 bases). Germline V gene data show CDR1 as MNHNS and CDR2 as SASEGT. Trimming left V 3 bases short and J 2 bases short, with 17 bases between. This CDR3 contains 16 residues.

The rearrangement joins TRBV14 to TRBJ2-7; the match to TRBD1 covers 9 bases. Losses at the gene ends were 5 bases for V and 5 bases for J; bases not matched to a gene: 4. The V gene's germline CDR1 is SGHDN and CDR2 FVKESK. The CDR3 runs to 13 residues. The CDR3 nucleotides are TGTGCCAGCAGCTTCACAGGGGGCAACGAGCAGTACTTC. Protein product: CASSFTGGNEQYF.

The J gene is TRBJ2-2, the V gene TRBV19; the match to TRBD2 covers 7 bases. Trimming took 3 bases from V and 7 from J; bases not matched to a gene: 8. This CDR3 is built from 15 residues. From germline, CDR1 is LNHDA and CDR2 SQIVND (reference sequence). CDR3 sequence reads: CASSIGRTGGGELFF. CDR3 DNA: TGTGCCAGTAGTATCGGCCGGACGGGGGGCGGGGAGCTGTTTTTT. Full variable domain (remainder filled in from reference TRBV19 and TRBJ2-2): DGGITQSPKYLFRKEGQNVTLSCEQNLNHDAMYWYRQDPGQGLRLIYYSQIVNDFQKGDIAEGYSVSREKKESFPLTVTSAQKNPTAFYLCASSIGRTGGGELFFGEGSRLTVL.

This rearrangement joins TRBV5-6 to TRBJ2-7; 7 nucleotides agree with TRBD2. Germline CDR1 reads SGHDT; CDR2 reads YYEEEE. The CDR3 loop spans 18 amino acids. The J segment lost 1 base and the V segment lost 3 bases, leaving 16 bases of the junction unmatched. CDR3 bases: TGTGCCAGCAGCTCAATACTTAGCGGGTCGCCGCAATCCTACGAGCAGTACTTC. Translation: CASSSILSGSPQSYEQYF.

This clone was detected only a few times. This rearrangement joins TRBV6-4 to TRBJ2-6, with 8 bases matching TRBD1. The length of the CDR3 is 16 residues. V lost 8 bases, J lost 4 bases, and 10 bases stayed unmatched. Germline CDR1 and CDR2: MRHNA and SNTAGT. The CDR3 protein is CASAPDRAAGANVLTF. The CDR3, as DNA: TGTGCCAGCGCCCCGGACAGGGCGGCGGGGGCCAACGTCCTGACTTTC.

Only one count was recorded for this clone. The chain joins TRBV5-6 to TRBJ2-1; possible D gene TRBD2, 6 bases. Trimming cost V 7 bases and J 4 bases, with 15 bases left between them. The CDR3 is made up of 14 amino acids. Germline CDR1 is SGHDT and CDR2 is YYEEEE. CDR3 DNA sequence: TGTGCCAGCTCGCGGGAAGTCGCTTACAATGAGCAGTTCTTC. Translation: CASSREVAYNEQFF.

Written as DNA, the CDR3 is TGCAGCGTTGACGACGACCGGGACACATCCTACGAGCAGTACTTC. It codes for CSVDDDRDTSYEQYF. This sequence joins TRBV29-1 and TRBJ2-7; D might be TRBD1 (6 bases). The CDR3 consists of 15 residues. V dropped 3 bases and J dropped 1 base, with 16 bases sitting between them. The germline V gene encodes CDR1 SQVTM and CDR2 ANQGSEA.

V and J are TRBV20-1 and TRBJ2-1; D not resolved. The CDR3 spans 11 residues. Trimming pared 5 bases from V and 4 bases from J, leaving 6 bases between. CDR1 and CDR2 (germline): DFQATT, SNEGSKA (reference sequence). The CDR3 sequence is CSAGLYNEQFF. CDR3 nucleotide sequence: TGCAGTGCTGGCCTGTACAATGAGCAGTTCTTC.